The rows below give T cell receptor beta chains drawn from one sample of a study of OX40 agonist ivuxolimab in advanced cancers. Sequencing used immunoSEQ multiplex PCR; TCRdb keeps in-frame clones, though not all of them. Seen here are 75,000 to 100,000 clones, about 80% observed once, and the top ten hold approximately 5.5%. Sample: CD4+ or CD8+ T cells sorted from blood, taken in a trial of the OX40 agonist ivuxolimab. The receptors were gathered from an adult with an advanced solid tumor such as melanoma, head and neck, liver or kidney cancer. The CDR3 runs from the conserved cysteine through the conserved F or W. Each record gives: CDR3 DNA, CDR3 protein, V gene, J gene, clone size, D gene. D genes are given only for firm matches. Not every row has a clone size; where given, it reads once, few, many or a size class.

cdr3_nt: TGTGCCAGCAGCTTTCTATCAGGGCCTTTCCACTTT
cdr3_aa: CASSFLSGPFHF
v_call: TRBV7-9
j_call: TRBJ1-6
clone_size: few
d_call: NA

cdr3_nt: TGTGCCAGCATTTCTGCAGGGGCGTCCGAGCAGTACTTC
cdr3_aa: CASISAGASEQYF
v_call: TRBV27
j_call: TRBJ2-7
clone_size: NA
d_call: NA

cdr3_nt: TGTGCCAGCAGCGATCTGGCCGCGAAAGCCCAGGTAGAAGCTTTCTTT
cdr3_aa: CASSDLAAKAQVEAFF
v_call: TRBV5-6
j_call: TRBJ1-1
clone_size: few
d_call: NA

cdr3_nt: TGTGCCAGCAGCCAGAGGACTAGCGGGAGTTACGAGCAGTACTTC
cdr3_aa: CASSQRTSGSYEQYF
v_call: TRBV7-9
j_call: TRBJ2-7
clone_size: NA
d_call: TRBD2

cdr3_nt: TGTGCCAGCTCACATCCGGGACAGGGTACCCCCTACGAGCAGTACTTC
cdr3_aa: CASSHPGQGTPYEQYF
v_call: TRBV18
j_call: TRBJ2-7
clone_size: NA
d_call: TRBD1

cdr3_nt: TGTGCCACCAGCAGAGATTTGAGTGGCTACACCTTC
cdr3_aa: CATSRDLSGYTF
v_call: TRBV15
j_call: TRBJ1-2
clone_size: NA
d_call: NA

cdr3_nt: TGTGCCAGTAGTAAGGGACTAGCGGGGCCCAGCACAGATACGCAGTATTTT
cdr3_aa: CASSKGLAGPSTDTQYF
v_call: TRBV19
j_call: TRBJ2-3
clone_size: NA
d_call: TRBD2

cdr3_nt: TGTGCCAGCAGCCAAGATAAGAGGGATGGCGATGAGCAGTTCTTC
cdr3_aa: CASSQDKRDGDEQFF
v_call: TRBV4-2
j_call: TRBJ2-1
clone_size: NA
d_call: NA

cdr3_nt: TGTGCCAGCAGGCAGGGAAACCACTCTGGAAACACCATATATTTT
cdr3_aa: CASRQGNHSGNTIYF
v_call: TRBV6-6
j_call: TRBJ1-3
clone_size: once
d_call: NA

cdr3_nt: TGTGCCAGCAGCCAAGGCGACAGGGGTGGCACTGAAGCTTTCTTT
cdr3_aa: CASSQGDRGGTEAFF
v_call: TRBV6-5
j_call: TRBJ1-1
clone_size: few
d_call: TRBD1

cdr3_nt: TGCGCCAGCACCTCCCAGGGGGCGAACACTGAAGCTTTCTTT
cdr3_aa: CASTSQGANTEAFF
v_call: TRBV5-1
j_call: TRBJ1-1
clone_size: NA
d_call: TRBD1

cdr3_nt: TGTGCCAGCAGCGGACTAGCGGACTCCTACGAGCAGTACTTC
cdr3_aa: CASSGLADSYEQYF
v_call: TRBV7-9
j_call: TRBJ2-7
clone_size: NA
d_call: TRBD2

cdr3_nt: TGCGCCAGCAGCGGAGGGACTAGTGGAGGGCAGTTCTTC
cdr3_aa: CASSGGTSGGQFF
v_call: TRBV5-1
j_call: TRBJ2-1
clone_size: NA
d_call: TRBD2

cdr3_nt: TGTGCCAGCAGCGTGGACCCCAGCGGCATATACTCCTACGAGCAGTACTTC
cdr3_aa: CASSVDPSGIYSYEQYF
v_call: TRBV7-9
j_call: TRBJ2-7
clone_size: NA
d_call: NA

cdr3_nt: TGTGCCAGCAGCTTAGTATGGGTTAAGACCTACAATGAGCAGTTCTTC
cdr3_aa: CASSLVWVKTYNEQFF
v_call: TRBV11-1
j_call: TRBJ2-1
clone_size: NA
d_call: NA

cdr3_nt: TGCGCCAGCAGCTCAGCGGGAGGCAACACCGGGGAGCTGTTTTTT
cdr3_aa: CASSSAGGNTGELFF
v_call: TRBV10-1
j_call: TRBJ2-2
clone_size: NA
d_call: TRBD2

cdr3_nt: TGTGCCAGCAGCTTAGAAGTAGCGGGGGGCCTAAGGCGGTTGCAGTTCTTC
cdr3_aa: CASSLEVAGGLRRLQFF
v_call: TRBV7-2
j_call: TRBJ2-1
clone_size: NA
d_call: TRBD2

cdr3_nt: TGTGCCAGCAGCTTGAAGGCAGGGGGTTTCCATGGCTACACCTTC
cdr3_aa: CASSLKAGGFHGYTF
v_call: TRBV5-4
j_call: TRBJ1-2
clone_size: NA
d_call: TRBD1

cdr3_nt: TGTGCTAGTGGTTTGGCCACCGGGACAGGGGTGGCTAACTATGGCTACACCTTC
cdr3_aa: CASGLATGTGVANYGYTF
v_call: TRBV12-5
j_call: TRBJ1-2
clone_size: NA
d_call: TRBD1

cdr3_nt: TGTGCCAGCAGCTTTTCTCAGGGAGCTGAAGCTTTCTTT
cdr3_aa: CASSFSQGAEAFF
v_call: TRBV7-2
j_call: TRBJ1-1
clone_size: once
d_call: NA

cdr3_nt: TGTGCCCTCCTGGCTAGCGGGAGTGGAACAGATACGCAGTATTTT
cdr3_aa: CALLASGSGTDTQYF
v_call: TRBV11-3
j_call: TRBJ2-3
clone_size: once
d_call: TRBD2

cdr3_nt: TGTGCCAGCAGTTACTACTCGGACACAGATACGCAGTATTTT
cdr3_aa: CASSYYSDTDTQYF
v_call: TRBV6-5
j_call: TRBJ2-3
clone_size: NA
d_call: NA

cdr3_nt: TGTGCCATCAGTGAGCAGCTTGTCCGAATTAACTATGGCTACACCTTC
cdr3_aa: CAISEQLVRINYGYTF
v_call: TRBV10-3
j_call: TRBJ1-2
clone_size: NA
d_call: NA

cdr3_nt: TGTGCCAGCGGGGGACAGTTCGGCTACACCTTC
cdr3_aa: CASGGQFGYTF
v_call: TRBV9
j_call: TRBJ1-2
clone_size: few
d_call: TRBD1

cdr3_nt: TGCGCCAGCAGCCAAGGGGCATCCTACAATGAGCAGTTCTTC
cdr3_aa: CASSQGASYNEQFF
v_call: TRBV4-1
j_call: TRBJ2-1
clone_size: NA
d_call: NA

cdr3_nt: TGTGCCAGCACTAACAGGGGGGCCTCCGAGCAGTACTTC
cdr3_aa: CASTNRGASEQYF
v_call: TRBV6-1
j_call: TRBJ2-7
clone_size: NA
d_call: TRBD1

cdr3_nt: TGTGCCAGCAAACCATCCGGGACAGGGGGTTCTGGAAACACCATATATTTT
cdr3_aa: CASKPSGTGGSGNTIYF
v_call: TRBV5-5
j_call: TRBJ1-3
clone_size: NA
d_call: TRBD1

cdr3_nt: TGTGCCAGCACCCATGGAGGGGGTGATAATTCACCCCTCCACTTT
cdr3_aa: CASTHGGGDNSPLHF
v_call: TRBV5-6
j_call: TRBJ1-6
clone_size: NA
d_call: NA

cdr3_nt: TGTGCCAGCAGGACAGGGGGCGCGGGTATCTACGAGCAGTACTTC
cdr3_aa: CASRTGGAGIYEQYF
v_call: TRBV6-1
j_call: TRBJ2-7
clone_size: NA
d_call: TRBD1

cdr3_nt: TGTGCCAGCTCACCGGGGACTCACTACGAGCAGTACTTC
cdr3_aa: CASSPGTHYEQYF
v_call: TRBV18
j_call: TRBJ2-7
clone_size: once
d_call: NA

cdr3_nt: TGTGCCAGCAGCTTAAGACAGCGTTTAACCGGGGAGCTGTTTTTT
cdr3_aa: CASSLRQRLTGELFF
v_call: TRBV7-3
j_call: TRBJ2-2
clone_size: NA
d_call: NA

cdr3_nt: TGTGCCGCAGGGGGAGGTAATACAGATACGCAGTATTTT
cdr3_aa: CAAGGGNTDTQYF
v_call: TRBV5-4
j_call: TRBJ2-3
clone_size: few
d_call: NA

cdr3_nt: TGCAGCGCAGTCCTTACAGGAGGCCGAAGACTTGTTCCCTACGAGCAGTACTTC
cdr3_aa: CSAVLTGGRRLVPYEQYF
v_call: TRBV29-1
j_call: TRBJ2-7
clone_size: NA
d_call: NA

cdr3_nt: TGTGCCAGCAGCTTGGACGGCAGGATTAATTCACCCCTCCACTTT
cdr3_aa: CASSLDGRINSPLHF
v_call: TRBV5-4
j_call: TRBJ1-6
clone_size: NA
d_call: NA

cdr3_nt: TGTGCCAGCAGCTTGGGGGGGGAAACCTTCTCCTACGAGCAGTACTTC
cdr3_aa: CASSLGGETFSYEQYF
v_call: TRBV27
j_call: TRBJ2-7
clone_size: NA
d_call: TRBD2

cdr3_nt: TGTGCCAGCAGCTACCGACAGGGGGCTAACACTGAAGCTTTCTTT
cdr3_aa: CASSYRQGANTEAFF
v_call: TRBV5-6
j_call: TRBJ1-1
clone_size: NA
d_call: TRBD1

cdr3_nt: TGTGCCAGCAGGGATTCAGGGGCTACTAATGAAAAACTGTTTTTT
cdr3_aa: CASRDSGATNEKLFF
v_call: TRBV6-5
j_call: TRBJ1-4
clone_size: NA
d_call: NA

cdr3_nt: TGCGCCAGCAGCTTGGGGACAGGTAACACTGAAGCTTTCTTT
cdr3_aa: CASSLGTGNTEAFF
v_call: TRBV5-1
j_call: TRBJ1-1
clone_size: NA
d_call: TRBD1

cdr3_nt: TGTGCCAGCAGCCGCACCCCTCAAGAGACCCAGTACTTC
cdr3_aa: CASSRTPQETQYF
v_call: TRBV5-6
j_call: TRBJ2-5
clone_size: NA
d_call: NA

cdr3_nt: TGCGCCAGCTCCACCTGGGATGAAAAACTGTTTTTT
cdr3_aa: CASSTWDEKLFF
v_call: TRBV5-1
j_call: TRBJ1-4
clone_size: NA
d_call: NA

cdr3_nt: TGTGCCAGCAGTTACGGCGGGGCCACGCAGTTCTTC
cdr3_aa: CASSYGGATQFF
v_call: TRBV6-6
j_call: TRBJ2-1
clone_size: NA
d_call: NA